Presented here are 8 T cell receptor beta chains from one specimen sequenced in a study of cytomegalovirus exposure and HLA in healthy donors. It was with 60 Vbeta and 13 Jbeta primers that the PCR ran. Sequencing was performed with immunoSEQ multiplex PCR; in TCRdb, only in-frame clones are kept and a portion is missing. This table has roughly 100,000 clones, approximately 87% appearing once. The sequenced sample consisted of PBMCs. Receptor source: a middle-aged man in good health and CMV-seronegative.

CDR3 amino acids: CSARSDYEQYF. DNA for the CDR3: TGCAGTGCTAGATCTGATTACGAGCAGTACTTC. The rearrangement joins TRBV20-1 to TRBJ2-5, with D hard to call. The DNA end lines up better with TRBJ2-7; the J call may be wrong. CDR3 length: 11 amino acids. The V gene's germline CDR1 is DFQATT and CDR2 SNEGSKA (reference sequence).

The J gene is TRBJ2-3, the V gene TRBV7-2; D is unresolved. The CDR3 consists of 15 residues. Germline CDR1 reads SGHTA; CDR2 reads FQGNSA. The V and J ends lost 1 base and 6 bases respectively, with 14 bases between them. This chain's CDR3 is CASSLVLPASDTQYF. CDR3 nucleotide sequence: TGTGCCAGCAGCTTAGTACTACCCGCTAGTGATACGCAGTATTTT. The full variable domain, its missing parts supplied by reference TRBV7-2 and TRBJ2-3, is GAGVSQSPSNKVTEKGKDVELRCDPISGHTALYWYRQSLGQGLEFLIYFQGNSAPDKSGLPSDRFSAERTGGSVSTLTIQRTQQEDSAVYLCASSLVLPASDTQYFGPGTRLTVL.

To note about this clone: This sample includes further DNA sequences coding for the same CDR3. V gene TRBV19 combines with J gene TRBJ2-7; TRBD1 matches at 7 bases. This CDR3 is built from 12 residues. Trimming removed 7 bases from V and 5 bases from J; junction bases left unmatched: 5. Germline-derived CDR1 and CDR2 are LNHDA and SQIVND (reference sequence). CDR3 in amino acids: CASTDRVNEQYF. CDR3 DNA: TGTGCCAGTACTGACAGGGTGAACGAGCAGTACTTC. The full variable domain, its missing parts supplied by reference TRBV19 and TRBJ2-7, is DGGITQSPKYLFRKEGQNVTLSCEQNLNHDAMYWYRQDPGQGLRLIYYSQIVNDFQKGDIAEGYSVSREKKESFPLTVTSAQKNPTAFYLCASTDRVNEQYFGPGTRLTVT.

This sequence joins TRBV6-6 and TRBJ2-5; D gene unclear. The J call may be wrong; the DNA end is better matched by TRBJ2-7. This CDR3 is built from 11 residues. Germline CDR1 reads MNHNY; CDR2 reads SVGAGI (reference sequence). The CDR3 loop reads CATANSYEQYF. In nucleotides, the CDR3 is TGTGCCACCGCGAACTCCTACGAGCAGTACTTC.

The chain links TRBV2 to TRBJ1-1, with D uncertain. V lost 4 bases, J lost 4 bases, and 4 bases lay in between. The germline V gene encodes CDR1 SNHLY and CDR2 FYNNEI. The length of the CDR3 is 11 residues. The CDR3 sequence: CASSVITEAFF. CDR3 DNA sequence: TGTGCCAGCAGTGTAATCACTGAAGCTTTCTTT.

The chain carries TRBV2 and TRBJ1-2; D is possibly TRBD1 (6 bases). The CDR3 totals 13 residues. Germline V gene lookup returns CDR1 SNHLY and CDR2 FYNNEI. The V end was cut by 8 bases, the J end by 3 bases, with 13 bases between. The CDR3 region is CASQLYRDYGYTF. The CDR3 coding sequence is TGTGCCAGCCAATTGTACAGGGACTATGGCTACACCTTC.

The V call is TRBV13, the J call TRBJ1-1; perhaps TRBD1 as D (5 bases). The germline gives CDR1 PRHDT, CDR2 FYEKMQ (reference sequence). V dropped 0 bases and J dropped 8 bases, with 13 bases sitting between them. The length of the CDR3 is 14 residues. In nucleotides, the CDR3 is TGTGCCAGCAGCTTAGGTTCTGCCCGGACAGAAGCTTTCTTT. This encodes CASSLGSARTEAFF. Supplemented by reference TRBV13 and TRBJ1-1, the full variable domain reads AAGVIQSPRHLIKEKRETATLKCYPIPRHDTVYWYQQGPGQDPQFLISFYEKMQSDKGSIPDRFSAQQFSDYHSELNMSSLELGDSALYFCASSLGSARTEAFFGQGTRLTVV.

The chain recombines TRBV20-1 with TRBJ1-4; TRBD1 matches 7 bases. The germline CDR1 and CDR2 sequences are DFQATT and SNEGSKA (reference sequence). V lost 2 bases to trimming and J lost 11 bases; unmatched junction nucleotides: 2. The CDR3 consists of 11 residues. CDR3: CSARKGGKLFF. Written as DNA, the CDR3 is TGCAGTGCTAGAAAAGGGGGCAAACTGTTTTTT.